The clone carrying this T cell receptor beta chain was recorded once. As handled by the study authors: Amplification from reference gene primers served as the basis for estimated nucleated cell counts. Only in-frame clones appear in the TCRdb table, and some are missing; sequencing was by immunoSEQ multiplex PCR. Clone size and V and J calls were adopted from that table, with D and trimming inferred from the DNA. The sample contains tens of thousands of clones, about 88% of which appear only once. The data originate from a study of blood T cell repertoires in COVID-19. Across the study: Samples representing acute and convalescent COVID-19 were sourced from the United States, Italy and Spain. Sources were T cells, B-cell-depleted T cells, or PBMCs; the material itself was cDNA or gDNA.

This sequence was found in a man aged 50-59 years in a cohort sampled during active COVID-19. The sequencing input was peripheral blood.

CDR3 nucleotides: TGTGCCACCGGACTTAACTACGAGCAGTACTTC. It specifies CATGLNYEQYF. The V call is TRBV10-3, the J call TRBJ2-7, with a tentative D call TRBD2 (5 bases). V dropped 10 bases and J dropped 3 bases, with 10 bases sitting between them. Germline V gene data show CDR1 as ENHRY and CDR2 as SYGVKD. This CDR3 is 11 amino acids long.